The entry below gives a single TCR beta chain sequence along with its context. The sample belongs to a study of blood T cell repertoires in COVID-19. Across the study: Samples of COVID-19 (acute and convalescent) were obtained from the United States, Italy and Spain. From T cells, B-cell-depleted T cells, or PBMCs came the material, which was cDNA or gDNA.

In the authors' workflow: Amplification from reference gene primers served as the basis for estimated nucleated cell counts. Data came from immunoSEQ multiplex PCR; TCRdb stores just in-frame clones and leaves some out. V, J and clone size are taken as reported in that table, and D and trimming were inferred from the DNA itself. This table has about 23,000 clones, 85% to 90% appearing once. With 5 bases clipped from V and 2 bases from J, the junction kept 9 bases outside the gene matches. The germline gives CDR1 MNHEY, CDR2 SVGEGT. The CDR3 has 17 amino acids. Sequences were obtained from peripheral blood. The sequence came from a woman of 80 years or more with active COVID-19. The V gene is TRBV6-2 or TRBV6-3, the J gene TRBJ2-1; 10 bases align to TRBD2. For the CDR3, the DNA is TGTGCCAGCAGTCCAGTAGGGCTAGCGGGGGCCTACAATGAGCAGTTCTTC. This codes for CASSPVGLAGAYNEQFF.